Listed here are 3 T cell receptor beta chains from one sample, sequenced in a study of OX40 agonist ivuxolimab in advanced cancers. Sequencing used immunoSEQ multiplex PCR; TCRdb keeps in-frame clones, though not all of them. The sample has tens of thousands of clones; approximately 82% are singletons. The specimen comprised CD4+ or CD8+ T cells sorted from blood, sampled in a trial of the OX40 agonist ivuxolimab. The source of these receptors is an adult with an advanced solid tumor such as melanoma, head and neck, liver or kidney cancer.

The genes are TRBV12-5 and TRBJ2-7; the D is unclear. CDR3 length: 15 amino acids. Germline V lookup: CDR1 LGHNT, CDR2 FRNRAP. V was pared by 0 bases and J by 3 bases, with 12 bases between. DNA for the CDR3: TGTGCTAGTGGTTTGGTAGTGACGCAAGACTACGAGCAGTACTTC. Translating gives CASGLVVTQDYEQYF.

The rearrangement links TRBV4-3 to TRBJ2-1; 12 bases align to TRBD1. Germline V gives CDR1 LGHNA, CDR2 YSLEER. The CDR3 runs to 15 residues. V shed 4 bases and J 5 bases; nucleotides not matched to a gene: 3. CDR3 protein: CASSRDRGLHNEQFF. The CDR3 coding sequence is TGCGCCAGCAGCCGGGACAGGGGGCTCCACAATGAGCAGTTCTTC.

This chain joins TRBV4-3 and TRBJ2-7; possibly TRBD2 for D (5 bases). With 0 bases removed from V and 0 bases from J, the gap between germline ends came to 15 bases. Germline V gene sequence: CDR1 LGHNA, CDR2 YSLEER. This CDR3 has 17 amino acids. The CDR3 loop reads CASSQDLRAWDSYEQYF. The CDR3 nucleotides are TGCGCCAGCAGCCAAGATTTGAGGGCTTGGGACTCCTACGAGCAGTACTTC.